This T cell receptor (beta chain) was captured by sequencing in a study of blood T cell repertoires in COVID-19. At the level of the study: The origin of the acute and convalescent COVID-19 samples was the United States, Italy and Spain. T cells, B-cell-depleted T cells, or PBMCs supplied cDNA or gDNA.

The CDR3 is 15 amino acids. The germline gives CDR1 MDHEN, CDR2 SYDVKM. With 4 bases clipped from V and 3 bases from J, the junction kept 6 bases outside the gene matches. Original methodology: It was from reference gene primer amplification that nucleated cell counts were estimated. Data came from immunoSEQ multiplex PCR; TCRdb stores just in-frame clones and leaves some out. The DNA was the basis for D and trimming; V, J and clone size are from that table. Of 95,000 to 150,000 clones in the sample, 78% are singletons; the top ten hold roughly 2.1%. The chain couples TRBV28 to TRBJ1-2; 9 bases fit TRBD1. This sequence originates from a man aged 70 or older with acute or convalescent COVID-19. Sequenced material: peripheral blood. CDR3 in DNA: TGTGCCAGCAGTTCCACTGGGACAGGGTACTATGGCTACACCTTC. Residues: CASSSTGTGYYGYTF.